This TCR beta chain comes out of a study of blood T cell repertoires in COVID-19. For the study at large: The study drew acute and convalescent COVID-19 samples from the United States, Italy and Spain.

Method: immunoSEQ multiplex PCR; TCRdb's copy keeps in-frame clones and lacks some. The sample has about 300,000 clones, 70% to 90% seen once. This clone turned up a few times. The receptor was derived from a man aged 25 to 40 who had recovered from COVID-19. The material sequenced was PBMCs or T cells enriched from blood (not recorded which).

The CDR3 region is CASSLGTATGELFF. The CDR3 region has the DNA TGTGCCAGCAGCCTGGGGACAGCTACCGGGGAGCTGTTTTTT. The rearrangement links TRBV7-9 to TRBJ2-2; TRBD1 matches 7 bases. The ends lost 5 bases at V and 5 bases at J; junction bases unmatched: 5. CDR3 length equals 14 residues. Germline assignment: CDR1 SEHNR and CDR2 FQNEAQ (reference sequence).